This T cell receptor beta chain is from a study of T cells after yellow fever vaccination (dated by TCRdb to about 2019). For the study in its entirety: The SMART-Seq v4 Ultra Low Input RNA kit was used to prepare libraries from fractions with low cell numbers. Two healthy male donors, one aged 18 to 30 and one aged 30 to 40 years, were included in the cohort. Blood was drawn at multiple timepoints before and after primary and secondary immunization, with bulk PBMC replicates and cell subsets isolated. To track T-cell clones before and after primary and booster YFV17D yellow fever vaccination, bulk TCR alpha and beta repertoires were sequenced longitudinally. Study-wide findings and limitations: A small share of clonotypes was detected in both CD4 and CD8 compartments, with the overlap likely arising from convergent recombination. The secondary T-cell response was found to be weaker but faster than the primary response, with a peak reached on day 5 rather than on day 15. Because abundant contaminating clonotypes from the bulk population could be contained in FACS-sorted repertoires, computational filtering was required. Most clones expanded after primary vaccination (approximately 96% of CD4 and 80% to 90% of CD8) were re-detected after the booster, suggesting that broad memory maintenance occurred. Because only two donors were included in the study, the extent to which the findings can be generalized is limited.

TCR cDNA was made using 5'RACE template switching, a step that added a universal primer site and unique molecular identifiers. Priming of cDNA synthesis was performed from both the TCR alpha and TCR beta constant segments. Two PCR steps were used to amplify libraries, with sample barcodes and sequencing adapters being added in the second step. Libraries were sequenced on Illumina HiSeq 2500 (2x100 bp) or NovaSeq (2x150 bp). The source study handled its data this way. MIGEC handled demultiplexing of reads and collapsing into UMI consensus sequences, while MiXCR performed V(D)J alignment. Vaccine-responding clonotypes were identified with edgeR using replicate PBMC samples, with FDR below 0.01 and a log2 fold change above 5 up to day 15 being required. Each bulk clonotype received a CD4 or CD8 identity based on whether the sequenced CD4 or CD8 repertoire contained that clonotype at higher abundance. TCRdb reworked the public reads: Q25 trimming with fastp, MiXCR clone assembly, productive beta chains retained. Entries are consolidated by CDR3 protein sequence, retaining the most common genes and DNA. The V and J calls and clone size come from TCRdb's table, not from the authors' own analysis. In this sample the table shows about 68,000 distinct CDR3 sequences, around 7% of which occur a single time. The top ten clonotypes cover 30% to 45% of the sample.

To note about this clonotype: Its antigen remains unidentified. No base quality information exists; no much larger clone differs at one position.

This specimen's treatment or condition label, interpreted: live attenuated yellow fever vaccine strain. A standard Ficoll-Paque protocol was used to isolate PBMCs from peripheral blood. Dynabeads CD4 and CD8 positive selection kits were used to isolate CD4 and CD8 T-cell fractions. TriZol was used to extract RNA from bulk PBMCs, CD4 and CD8 fractions, and dextramer-positive and dextramer-negative fractions. The sample was CD8+ T cells sorted from PBMCs, taken more than 35 days after the first yellow fever vaccination. This TCR came from a man between 18 and 35 years old who received the YFV17D yellow fever vaccine.

The DNA sequence is TGTGCCAGCAGCGTAGTGGAGGGGATCCAAGAGACCCAGTACTTC. It translates to CASSVVEGIQETQYF. The V gene is TRBV9 and the J gene is TRBJ2-5, with a tentative D gene TRBD2 over 6 matching bases. Based on the germline V gene, the CDR1 and CDR2 sequences are SGDLS and YYNGEE. V is pared back by 0 bases and J by 1 base, with 10 bases lying between the germline termini. Inclusive of the bounding cysteine and phenylalanine, the CDR3 is 15 residues long. The only DNA kept is the CDR3, 45 bases in frame from the first base.